Below are 26 T cell receptor beta chains sequenced from a single sample in a study of cytomegalovirus exposure and HLA in healthy donors. The PCR employed 60 Vbeta primers together with 13 Jbeta primers. Measured with immunoSEQ multiplex PCR; TCRdb has only the in-frame clones, and not every one. Of 200,000 to 250,000 clones detected, 65% to 80% appear once; the ten largest clones hold about 1.8%. The specimen sequenced was PBMCs. The receptor set was obtained from a man in his fifties or sixties in good health and CMV-seronegative.

A single count supports this clone. The chain uses TRBV5-1 and TRBJ2-4, with 7 bases that match TRBD1. In germline, CDR1 is SGHRS, CDR2 YFSETQ. The CDR3 length is 14 residues. V was pared by 4 bases and J by 10 bases, with 11 bases of the junction left unmatched. In DNA form, the CDR3 reads TGCGCCAGCAGCCCAACGGGACAGTCGGTGATTCAGTACTTC. This gives the protein CASSPTGQSVIQYF. The whole variable domain, filled in from reference TRBV5-1 and TRBJ2-4, reads KAGVTQTPRYLIKTRGQQVTLSCSPISGHRSVSWYQQTPGQGLQFLFEYFSETQRNKGNFPGRFSGRQFSNSRSEMNVSTLELGDSALYLCASSPTGQSVIQYFGAGTRLSVL.

The chain couples TRBV18 to TRBJ1-5; maybe TRBD1 (6 bases). CDR1 is KGHSH, CDR2 LQKENI, per germline. V was trimmed by 2 bases and J by 5 bases, leaving 16 bases between them. The CDR3 totals 16 residues. In nucleotides, the CDR3 is TGTGCCAGCTCACCAAGGGAGGGGGTAGCGGATCAGCCCCAGCATTTT. Its protein is CASSPREGVADQPQHF.

The chain links TRBV7-3 to TRBJ2-1; tentative D call: TRBD2 (5 bases). The V gene lost 5 bases and the J gene lost 7 bases, with 21 bases spanning the gap. CDR3 length equals 16 residues. The germline V gene has CDR1 SGHTA and CDR2 FQGTGA. CDR3 DNA sequence: TGTGCCAGCAGCGTTATAGCGTTTTCGAGTCGGAATGAGCAGTTCTTC. Protein sequence: CASSVIAFSSRNEQFF.

This clone was seen just once. This chain uses TRBV6-1 with TRBJ2-2, with D uncertain. The germline V gene has CDR1 MNHNS and CDR2 SASEGT. The CDR3 is 15 amino acids. The V gene lost 6 bases and the J gene lost 7 bases, with 18 bases spanning the gap. The CDR3 nucleotides are TGTGCCAGCAGAAGTGTCCCGTTTGAGATCGGGGAGCTGTTTTTT. It yields the protein CASRSVPFEIGELFF.

The chain uses TRBV5-6 and TRBJ2-6; D is perhaps TRBD2 (5 bases). V gave up 2 bases and J gave up 0 bases, with 6 bases separating them. Germline V gene data show CDR1 as SGHDT and CDR2 as YYEEEE. CDR3 size: 15 residues. The CDR3 loop is CASSFRGSGANVLTF. In DNA, the CDR3 is TGTGCCAGCAGCTTCCGGGGCTCTGGGGCCAACGTCCTGACTTTC.

The J gene is TRBJ2-7, the V gene TRBV10-3, with 7 bases that match TRBD1. CDR1 and CDR2 (germline): ENHRY, SYGVKD. V gave up 6 bases and J gave up 3 bases; unmatched junction bases: 8. The CDR3 spans 14 residues. The CDR3 nucleotides read TGTGCCATCAGAGCAGGGGGAACAGGCTACGAGCAGTACTTC. It translates to CAIRAGGTGYEQYF.

This clone was found once. The CDR3 region is CASRPDRGSYNEQFF. Written as DNA, the CDR3 is TGTGCCAGCAGACCGGACAGGGGCTCCTACAATGAGCAGTTCTTC. The rearrangement links TRBV6-5 to TRBJ2-1, with 9 bases lining up with TRBD1. This CDR3 is 15 amino acids long. V was clipped by 6 bases and J by 0 bases; unmatched bases: 3. Germline lookup yields CDR1 MNHEY and CDR2 SVGAGI.

This chain joins TRBV7-9 and TRBJ2-5; TRBD2 might be the D (5 bases). TRBJ2-7 matches the DNA end more closely, so the J call is doubtful. Germline values: CDR1 SEHNR, CDR2 FQNEAQ (reference sequence). The length of the CDR3 is 16 residues. The CDR3 loop is CASSLERAASSYEQYF. The CDR3 DNA follows: TGTGCCAGCAGCTTAGAGAGGGCAGCTTCATCCTACGAGCAGTACTTC.

The V call is TRBV30, the J call TRBJ1-1; no clear D gene. This CDR3 has 13 residues. V was trimmed by 0 bases and J by 5 bases, leaving 10 bases between them. Germline CDR1 and CDR2: GTSNPN and SVGIG (reference sequence). The CDR3 DNA follows: TGTGCCTGGAGTGTACAGCGGGGAACTGAAGCTTTCTTT. Translated: CAWSVQRGTEAFF. The entire variable domain, with the rest obtained from reference TRBV30 and TRBJ1-1, is as follows: SQTIHQWPATLVQPVGSPLSLECTVEGTSNPNLYWYRQAAGRGLQLLFYSVGIGQISSEVPQNLSASRPQDRQFILSSKKLLLSDSGFYLCAWSVQRGTEAFFGQGTRLTVV.

The J gene is TRBJ1-4, the V gene TRBV28; 7 bases are shared with TRBD1. The germline CDR1 and CDR2 sequences are MDHEN and SYDVKM. J gave up 6 bases and V 4 bases, and 11 bases lay outside the gene matches. CDR3 size: 16 residues. This CDR3 reads CASSSPLRDRDEKLFF. In nucleotides, the CDR3 is TGTGCCAGCAGTTCCCCCTTGCGAGACAGGGATGAAAAACTGTTTTTT.

The V call is TRBV5-1, the J call TRBJ2-5; 9 bases fit TRBD1. With the DNA end fitting TRBJ2-7 better, the J assignment may be wrong. Germline assignment: CDR1 SGHRS and CDR2 YFSETQ. There are 15 residues in the CDR3. The CDR3 bases are TGCGCCAGCAGCCCCAAGAGGGACAGGGCCTACGAGCAGTACTTC. Translated: CASSPKRDRAYEQYF.

The chain employs TRBV10-1 and TRBJ1-6; 8 nucleotides match TRBD1. The CDR3 contains 14 residues. Germline V CDR1 and CDR2: WNHNN, SYGVQD (reference sequence). Trimming cost V 5 bases and J 7 bases; bases outside gene matches: 4. The CDR3 spells CASSLDRANSPLHF. CDR3 bases: TGCGCCAGCAGTCTGGACAGGGCCAATTCACCCCTCCACTTT.

The rearrangement uses TRBV6-5 and TRBJ1-2; 10 nucleotides agree with TRBD1. Per the germline V gene, CDR1 is MNHEY and CDR2 is SVGAGI. With V trimmed by 6 bases and J by 9 bases, 10 bases remained unmatched. CDR3 size: 14 residues. Here the CDR3 reads CASRPGQGKNSYTF. The CDR3 nucleotides are TGTGCCAGCAGACCGGGACAGGGGAAAAATAGCTACACCTTC.

This chain joins TRBV27 and TRBJ2-2; D is unclear. From germline, CDR1 is MNHEY and CDR2 SMNVEV (reference sequence). CDR3 length: 13 residues. The germline V and J ends were trimmed by 2 bases and 7 bases, with 8 bases remaining between them. This CDR3 reads CASSLVGNGELFF. The DNA of the CDR3 is TGTGCCAGCAGTTTAGTCGGTAACGGGGAGCTGTTTTTT.

The chain joins TRBV5-1 to TRBJ1-4; D might be TRBD1 (5 bases). Germline CDR1 SGHRS, CDR2 YFSETQ. Trimming pared 0 bases from V and 5 bases from J, leaving 11 bases between. The CDR3 spans 15 residues. The chain's CDR3 is CASSLGGRPNEKLFF. CDR3 DNA sequence: TGCGCCAGCAGCTTGGGGGGCAGGCCGAATGAAAAACTGTTTTTT.

This clone was counted a few times. Other DNA sequences in this specimen translate into the identical CDR3. Here the CDR3 reads CASSFRDSSYEQYF. CDR3 DNA sequence: TGTGCCAGCAGTTTTCGGGACTCGTCCTACGAGCAGTACTTC. The chain joins TRBV28 to TRBJ2-7, with D perhaps matching TRBD2 (6 bases). Germline CDR1 reads MDHEN; CDR2 reads SYDVKM. This CDR3 is built from 14 residues. V was pared by 3 bases and J by 1 base, with 10 bases between.

The chain has TRBV13 and TRBJ2-2, with TRBD2 matching over 15 bases. The length of the CDR3 is 19 residues. In germline, CDR1 is PRHDT, CDR2 FYEKMQ (reference sequence). V lost 5 bases and J lost 4; bases outside the gene matches: 11. The CDR3 spells CASSAYRTSGRATTGELFF. The CDR3 DNA follows: TGTGCCAGCAGCGCGTACCGGACTAGCGGGAGGGCCACCACCGGGGAGCTGTTTTTT. Filled out from reference TRBV13 and TRBJ2-2, the complete variable domain reads AAGVIQSPRHLIKEKRETATLKCYPIPRHDTVYWYQQGPGQDPQFLISFYEKMQSDKGSIPDRFSAQQFSDYHSELNMSSLELGDSALYFCASSAYRTSGRATTGELFFGEGSRLTVL.

This chain connects TRBV10-2 to TRBJ2-7; 8 nucleotides line up with TRBD1. Germline V CDR1 and CDR2: WSHSY, SAAADI. The junction had 5 bases not matched to a gene; V was cut back by 7 bases and J by 0 bases. The CDR3 is made up of 14 amino acids. CDR3 coding DNA: TGCGCCAGCAACGGACAGGGACGCTCCTACGAGCAGTACTTC. It codes for CASNGQGRSYEQYF.

The chain uses TRBV10-3 and TRBJ2-2; TRBD2 is a possible D gene (6 bases). The CDR3 sequence is 16 residues long. Per germline, CDR1 ENHRY and CDR2 SYGVKD. The germline V and J ends were trimmed by 3 bases and 6 bases, with 17 bases remaining between them. The CDR3 region is CAISEKTRTGAGELFF. CDR3 DNA: TGTGCCATCAGTGAAAAAACAAGGACGGGGGCCGGGGAGCTGTTTTTT.

The gene calls are TRBV27 and TRBJ2-7; TRBD2 is a possible D gene (6 bases). The V gene lost 8 bases and the J gene lost 1 base, with 12 bases spanning the gap. This CDR3 is built from 13 residues. CDR1 is MNHEY, CDR2 SMNVEV, per germline (reference sequence). CDR3 bases: TGTGCCAGCTCTCCGGGAGTGTCCTACGAGCAGTACTTC. Residues: CASSPGVSYEQYF.

The sample holds one count of this clone. At the DNA level, this CDR3 is encoded by other sequences in the same sample as well. The chain has TRBV5-1 and TRBJ2-1, with 10 bases identical to TRBD2. V lost 4 bases and J lost 1; bases outside the gene matches: 2. The CDR3 sequence is 15 residues long. Germline CDR1 reads SGHRS; CDR2 reads YFSETQ. As DNA, the CDR3 is TGCGCCAGCAGCCCGGGACTAGCGTCCTACAATGAGCAGTTCTTC. It is translated as CASSPGLASYNEQFF.

The chain links TRBV7-9 to TRBJ2-3; 7 nucleotides match TRBD2. The V gene's germline CDR1 is SEHNR and CDR2 FQNEAQ (reference sequence). J was trimmed by 3 bases and V by 4 bases; bases with no gene match: 10. The CDR3 has 16 residues. In nucleotides, the CDR3 is TGTGCCAGCAGCTCCCGCGGGAGTCCTATGACAGATACGCAGTATTTT. This codes for CASSSRGSPMTDTQYF.

The rearrangement joins TRBV4-1 to TRBJ1-2; unclear D gene. Germline values: CDR1 MGHRA, CDR2 YSYEKL. This CDR3 is 17 amino acids long. With 0 bases removed from V and 0 bases from J, the gap between germline ends came to 14 bases. The chain's CDR3 is CASSQDLEASANYGYTF. CDR3 DNA: TGCGCCAGCAGCCAAGATCTAGAGGCTTCAGCTAACTATGGCTACACCTTC.

The J gene is TRBJ2-5, the V gene TRBV27; 10 bases map to TRBD2. V shed 4 bases and J 3 bases; nucleotides not matched to a gene: 2. Germline loops: CDR1 MNHEY, CDR2 SMNVEV (reference sequence). CDR3 length equals 14 residues. The CDR3 coding sequence is TGTGCCAGCAGTTCCGGACTAGCGGAAGAGACCCAGTACTTC. Its protein is CASSSGLAEETQYF.

The chain employs TRBV11-1 and TRBJ2-1, with 9 bases identical to TRBD2. CDR3 length: 16 residues. Germline-derived CDR1 and CDR2 are SGHAT and FQDESV (reference sequence). J was trimmed by 0 bases and V by 3 bases; bases with no gene match: 3. The CDR3 region is CASSLTSGFSYNEQFF. CDR3 in DNA: TGTGCCAGCAGCTTGACTAGCGGATTCTCCTACAATGAGCAGTTCTTC.

The rearrangement links TRBV5-1 to TRBJ2-1; D is perhaps TRBD2 (5 bases). V dropped 3 bases and J dropped 0 bases, with 13 bases sitting between them. CDR3 size: 16 residues. CDR1 is SGHRS, CDR2 YFSETQ, per germline. The CDR3 loop is CASSYQVGSSYNEQFF. The CDR3 region has the DNA TGCGCCAGCAGCTACCAAGTAGGGAGCTCCTACAATGAGCAGTTCTTC. The complete variable domain, with remaining parts taken from reference TRBV5-1 and TRBJ2-1, reads KAGVTQTPRYLIKTRGQQVTLSCSPISGHRSVSWYQQTPGQGLQFLFEYFSETQRNKGNFPGRFSGRQFSNSRSEMNVSTLELGDSALYLCASSYQVGSSYNEQFFGPGTRLTVL.